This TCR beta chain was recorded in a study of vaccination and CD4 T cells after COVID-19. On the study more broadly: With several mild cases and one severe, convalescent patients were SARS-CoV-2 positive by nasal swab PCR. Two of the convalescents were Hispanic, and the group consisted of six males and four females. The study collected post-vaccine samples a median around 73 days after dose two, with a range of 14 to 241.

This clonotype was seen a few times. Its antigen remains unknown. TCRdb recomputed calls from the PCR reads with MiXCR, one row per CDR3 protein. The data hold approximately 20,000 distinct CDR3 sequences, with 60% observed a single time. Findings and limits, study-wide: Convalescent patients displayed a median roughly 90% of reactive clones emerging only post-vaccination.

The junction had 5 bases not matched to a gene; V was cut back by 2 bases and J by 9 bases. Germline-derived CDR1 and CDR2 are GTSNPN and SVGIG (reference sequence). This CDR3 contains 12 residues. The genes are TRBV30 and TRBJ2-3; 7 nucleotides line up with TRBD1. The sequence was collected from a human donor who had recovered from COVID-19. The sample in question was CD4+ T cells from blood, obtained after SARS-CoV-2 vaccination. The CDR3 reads CAWSRDRVTQYF. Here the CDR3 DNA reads TGTGCCTGGAGTAGAGACAGGGTCACGCAGTATTTT.